This TCR beta chain was identified during a study of blood T cell repertoires in COVID-19. Study as a whole: The samples span acute and convalescent COVID-19 from the United States, Italy and Spain. T cells, B-cell-depleted T cells, or PBMCs supplied cDNA or gDNA.

As handled by the study authors: Amplifying reference gene primers gave estimates of nucleated cell counts. Only in-frame clones appear in the TCRdb table, and some are missing; sequencing was by immunoSEQ multiplex PCR. V, J and clone size derive from that table, while D and trimming were established from the DNA sequence. The table shows 55,000 to 85,000 clones, with 81% occurring only once. This clone was seen a handful of times. Germline V lookup: CDR1 LNHNV, CDR2 YYDKDF (reference sequence). After removal of 0 bases from V and 8 bases from J, the junction contained 7 bases not matched to a gene. The CDR3 contains 15 residues.

The sequenced sample consisted of peripheral blood. The rearrangement links TRBV15 to TRBJ1-2; 9 positions match TRBD1. This TCR derives from a woman in her seventies with acute or convalescent COVID-19. For the CDR3, the DNA is TGTGCCACCAGCAGAGACCTACAGGGGGCGTGGGGCTACACCTTC. This gives the protein CATSRDLQGAWGYTF.